This note documents a single TCR beta chain sequence. This clonotype was counted ten times or more. Its binding antigen is unknown. No qualities accompany the bases; no much larger clone lies one base away. Receptor amplification or capture employed PCR. This sample was sequenced with an Illumina HiSeq 2500. TCR library preparation used molecular barcoding, with unique molecular identifiers applied to normalize quantification of the TCRbeta repertoire. The public reads were quality trimmed at Q25 with fastp and then assembled into clones with MiXCR by TCRdb, keeping productive beta chains. For every CDR3 protein sequence, its rows merge into one entry that carries the most common genes and DNA. This sample lists roughly 180,000 distinct CDR3 sequences; roughly 15% were detected once. The ten largest make up around 14% of the sample. CDR1 and CDR2 were assigned from the germline V gene (reference sequence) as PRHDT and FYEKMQ. The V end loses 3 bases and the J end loses 6 bases, and a stretch of 16 bases separates them. From the cysteine up to the phenylalanine, the CDR3 has a length of 15 residues. Only the CDR3 DNA is retained, 45 bases long and in frame from the first base.

This sample was included in a study of T-cell reconstitution after alpha-beta-depleted transplantation in children listed by TCRdb under 2016. At the level of the whole study: T-cell immune reconstitution after TCRalphabeta/CD19-depleted allogeneic hematopoietic cell transplantation in children was quantitatively tracked in the study by means of TCR repertoire profiling.

This receptor chain uses TRBV13 and TRBJ2-3, with a weak D call of TRBD1 (5 bases match). Sequencing used PBMCs from the stem cell graft donor, obtained from the stem cell graft. The receptor comes from a human donor who donated a stem cell graft to a child with acute lymphoblastic leukemia. The CDR3 in this case is CASSFSLGHGDTQYF. Read as DNA, the sequence is TGTGCCAGCAGCTTCTCGCTAGGACATGGGGATACGCAGTATTTT.